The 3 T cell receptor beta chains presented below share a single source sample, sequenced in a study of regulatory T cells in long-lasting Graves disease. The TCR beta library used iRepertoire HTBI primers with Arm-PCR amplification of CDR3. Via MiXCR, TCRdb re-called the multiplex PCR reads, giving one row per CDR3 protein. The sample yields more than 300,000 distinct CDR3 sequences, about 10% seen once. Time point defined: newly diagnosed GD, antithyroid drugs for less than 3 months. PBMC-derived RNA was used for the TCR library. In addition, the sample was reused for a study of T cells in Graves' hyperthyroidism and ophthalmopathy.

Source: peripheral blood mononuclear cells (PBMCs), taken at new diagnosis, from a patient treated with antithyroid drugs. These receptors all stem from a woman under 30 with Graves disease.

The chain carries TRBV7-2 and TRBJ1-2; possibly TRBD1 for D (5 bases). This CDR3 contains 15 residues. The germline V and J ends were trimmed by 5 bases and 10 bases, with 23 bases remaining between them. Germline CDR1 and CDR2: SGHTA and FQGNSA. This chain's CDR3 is CASSLKTRDGPYYTF. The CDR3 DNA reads TGTGCCAGCAGCCTCAAGACTAGGGACGGTCCATACTACACCTTC.

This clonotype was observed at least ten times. The CDR3 sequence is CASSHGPGTSGRKGNEQFF. The CDR3 DNA reads as TGTGCCAGCAGCCACGGACCCGGGACTAGCGGGAGAAAAGGAAATGAGCAGTTCTTC. The chain uses TRBV11-2 and TRBJ2-1; 14 nucleotides align to TRBD2. The CDR3 runs 19 residues. Per the germline V gene, CDR1 is SGHAT and CDR2 is FQNNGV. Germline trimming cut 5 bases from V and 7 bases from J; bases unmatched to any gene: 16.

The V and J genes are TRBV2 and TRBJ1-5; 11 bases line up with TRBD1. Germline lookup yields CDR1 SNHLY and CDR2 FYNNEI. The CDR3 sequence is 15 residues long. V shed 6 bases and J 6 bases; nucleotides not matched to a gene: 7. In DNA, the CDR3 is TGTGCCAGCAGCGGGACCGGGACAGGGGGTCAGCCCCAGCATTTT. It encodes CASSGTGTGGQPQHF.